The 12 T cell receptor beta chains listed next were all sequenced from one sample in a study of blood T cell repertoires in COVID-19. TCRdb keeps only in-frame clones here, not all; method: immunoSEQ multiplex PCR. Here the sample spans 250,000 to 350,000 clones, around 90% being singletons. The sequencing input was PBMCs or T cells enriched from blood (not recorded which). Receptor source: a woman in her 40s who had recovered from COVID-19.

Only a few counts were recorded for this clone. V usage is TRBV29-1 and J usage is TRBJ2-5, with 7 bases that match TRBD1. V lost 4 bases, J lost 5 bases, and 4 bases stayed unmatched. Germline CDR1 and CDR2: SQVTM and ANQGSEA. This CDR3 spans 12 amino acids. CDR3 bases: TGCAGCGTTGGACAGGGTGACGAGACCCAGTACTTC. This gives the protein CSVGQGDETQYF.

The chain employs TRBV7-9 and TRBJ2-3; D may be TRBD1 (5 bases). CDR1 and CDR2 (germline): SEHNR, FQNEAQ (reference sequence). This CDR3 is built from 15 residues. Trimming shortened V by 5 bases and J by 1 base, and 13 bases separated the two germline ends. The CDR3 reads CASSRLGPGTDTQYF. The CDR3 DNA follows: TGTGCCAGCAGCCGTCTGGGGCCCGGCACAGATACGCAGTATTTT.

The chain recombines TRBV7-2 with TRBJ2-2; D gene uncertain. This CDR3 region has 14 residues. CDR1 is SGHTA and CDR2 is FQGNSA in the germline V gene. Trimming took 5 bases from V and 0 from J, leaving 7 bases between them. CDR3 coding DNA: TGTGCCAGCAGCCCGGAGTCGAACACCGGGGAGCTGTTTTTT. Protein sequence: CASSPESNTGELFF.

This chain uses TRBV28 with TRBJ1-4; weak D call: TRBD1 (5 bases). CDR3 size: 16 residues. Trimming shortened V by 4 bases and J by 0 bases, and 12 bases separated the two germline ends. Germline assignment: CDR1 MDHEN and CDR2 SYDVKM. CDR3 in DNA: TGTGCCAGCAGTTCCCTGTCAGGGTCAACTAATGAAAAACTGTTTTTT. Translation: CASSSLSGSTNEKLFF.

The V call is TRBV7-9, the J call TRBJ1-6; TRBD1 aligns across 9 bases. Trimming at V came to 4 bases and at J to 5 bases, leaving 3 bases not matched to a gene. Germline V gene data show CDR1 as SEHNR and CDR2 as FQNEAQ (reference sequence). CDR3 length: 15 residues. CDR3 loop: CASSSGTGNNSPLHF. The DNA for the CDR3 is TGTGCCAGCAGCTCCGGGACAGGGAATAATTCACCCCTCCACTTT.

This chain links TRBV12-3 or TRBV12-4 with TRBJ1-1; 9 bases are a match to TRBD1. The CDR3 consists of 13 residues. Trimming took 6 bases from V and 6 from J; bases not matched to a gene: 5. Here the CDR3 DNA reads TGTGCCAGCAGCCGGGACAGGGAAGCTGAAGCTTTCTTT. Its protein product is CASSRDREAEAFF.

The table lists this clone with a count of one. V is TRBV19 and J is TRBJ1-4, with D tentatively TRBD1 (5 bases). The CDR3 extends over 15 amino acids. V shed 6 bases and J shed 4 bases, with 15 bases lying between them. CDR1 is LNHDA and CDR2 is SQIVND in the germline V gene (reference sequence). The CDR3 here is CASSSEGAFNEKLFF. The DNA for the CDR3 is TGTGCCAGTAGCTCGGAAGGGGCGTTTAATGAAAAACTGTTTTTT.

The chain combines TRBV5-4 with TRBJ1-4; D is possibly TRBD1 (5 bases). V was shortened by 0 bases and J by 4 bases, with 10 bases between the two germline ends. CDR1 SGHNT and CDR2 YYREEE come from the germline V gene (reference sequence). The CDR3 has 15 amino acids. CDR3 protein: CASSLAGQGNEKLFF. DNA for the CDR3: TGTGCCAGCAGCTTGGCAGGTCAGGGTAATGAAAAACTGTTTTTT.

The V call is TRBV6-5, the J call TRBJ1-1; D unclear. Per germline, CDR1 MNHEY and CDR2 SVGAGI. CDR3 length: 15 amino acids. Deletions cut 0 bases from V and 4 bases from J, with 12 bases between. CDR3 in amino acids: CASSYSGGKGTEAFF. The CDR3 nucleotides read TGTGCCAGCAGTTACTCGGGAGGAAAGGGCACTGAAGCTTTCTTT.

Only a few counts were recorded for this clone. This chain connects TRBV12-3 or TRBV12-4 to TRBJ1-1; D possibly corresponds to TRBD1 (6 bases). Trimming stripped 9 bases from V and 9 bases from J, with 14 bases between. This CDR3 contains 11 residues. The CDR3 loop is CASQGRGKAFF. DNA for the CDR3: TGTGCCAGTCAAGGGAGGGGGAAAGCTTTCTTT.

The J gene is TRBJ2-5, the V gene TRBV9; 13 bases align to TRBD2. V shed 3 bases, J shed 3 bases, and the junction held 2 bases outside the gene matches. The length of the CDR3 is 15 residues. Germline V gene data show CDR1 as SGDLS and CDR2 as YYNGEE. The CDR3 coding sequence is TGTGCCAGCAGCGGCGGACTAGCGGGAGAAGAGACCCAGTACTTC. Translation gives CASSGGLAGEETQYF.

The V gene is TRBV28, the J gene TRBJ1-5, with D possibly matching TRBD1 (6 bases). The V gene's germline CDR1 is MDHEN and CDR2 SYDVKM. The CDR3 spans 13 residues. Trimming shortened V by 11 bases and J by 0 bases, and 11 bases separated the two germline ends. CDR3 amino acids: CASDSYSNQPQHF. CDR3 in DNA: TGTGCCTCGGACAGTTATAGCAATCAGCCCCAGCATTTT.